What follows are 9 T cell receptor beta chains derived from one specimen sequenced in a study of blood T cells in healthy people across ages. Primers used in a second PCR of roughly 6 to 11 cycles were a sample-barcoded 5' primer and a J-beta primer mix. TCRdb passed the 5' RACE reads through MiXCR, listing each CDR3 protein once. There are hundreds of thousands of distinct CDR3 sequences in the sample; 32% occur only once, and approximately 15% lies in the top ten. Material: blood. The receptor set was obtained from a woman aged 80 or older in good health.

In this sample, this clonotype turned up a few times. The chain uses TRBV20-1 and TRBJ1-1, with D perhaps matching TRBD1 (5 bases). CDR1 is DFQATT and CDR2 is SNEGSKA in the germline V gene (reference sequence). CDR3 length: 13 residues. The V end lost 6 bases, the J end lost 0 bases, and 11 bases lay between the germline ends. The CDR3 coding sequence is TGCAGTGCCGCTTGGGGCCTGAACACTGAAGCTTTCTTT. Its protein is CSAAWGLNTEAFF.

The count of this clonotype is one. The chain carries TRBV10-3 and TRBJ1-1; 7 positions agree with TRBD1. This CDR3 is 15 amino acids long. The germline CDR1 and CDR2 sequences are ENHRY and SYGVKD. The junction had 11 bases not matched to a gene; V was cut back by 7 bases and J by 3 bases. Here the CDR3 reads CAITDGGGADTEAFF. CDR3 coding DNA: TGTGCCATCACCGACGGAGGGGGCGCGGACACTGAAGCTTTCTTT.

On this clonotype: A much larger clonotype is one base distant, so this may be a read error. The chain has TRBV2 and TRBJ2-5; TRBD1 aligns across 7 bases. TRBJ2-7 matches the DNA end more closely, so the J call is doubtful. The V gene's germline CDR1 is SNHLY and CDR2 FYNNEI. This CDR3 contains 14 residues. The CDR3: CASRFRQGPYEQYF. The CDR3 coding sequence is TGTGCCAGCAGGTTTCGACAGGGACCCTACGAGCAGTACTTC.

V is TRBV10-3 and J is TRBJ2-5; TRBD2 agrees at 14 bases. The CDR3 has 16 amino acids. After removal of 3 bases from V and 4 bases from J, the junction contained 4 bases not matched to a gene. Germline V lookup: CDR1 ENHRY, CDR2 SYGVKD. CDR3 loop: CAISDGGTSGRETQYF. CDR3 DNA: TGTGCCATCAGTGATGGAGGGACTAGCGGGAGAGAGACCCAGTACTTC.

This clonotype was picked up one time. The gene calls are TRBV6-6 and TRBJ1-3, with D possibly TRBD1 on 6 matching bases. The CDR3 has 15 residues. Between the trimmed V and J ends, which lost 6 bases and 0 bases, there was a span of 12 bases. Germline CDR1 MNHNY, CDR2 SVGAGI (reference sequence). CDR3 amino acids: CASSPGQFSGNTIYF. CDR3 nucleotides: TGTGCCAGCAGCCCCGGACAGTTCTCTGGAAACACCATATATTTT.

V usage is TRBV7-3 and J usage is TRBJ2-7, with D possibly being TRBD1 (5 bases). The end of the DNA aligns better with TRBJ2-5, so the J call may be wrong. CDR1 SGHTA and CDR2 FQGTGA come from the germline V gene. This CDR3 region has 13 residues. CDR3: CASNRSTGETQYF. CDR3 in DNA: TGTGCCAGCAACCGATCAACAGGAGAGACCCAGTACTTC.

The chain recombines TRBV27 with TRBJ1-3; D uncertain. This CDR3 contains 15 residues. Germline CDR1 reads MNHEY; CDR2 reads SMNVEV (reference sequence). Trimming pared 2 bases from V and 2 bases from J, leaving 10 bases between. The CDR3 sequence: CASSLDQKAGNTIYF. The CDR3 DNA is TGTGCCAGCAGTTTAGATCAGAAGGCTGGAAACACCATATATTTT.

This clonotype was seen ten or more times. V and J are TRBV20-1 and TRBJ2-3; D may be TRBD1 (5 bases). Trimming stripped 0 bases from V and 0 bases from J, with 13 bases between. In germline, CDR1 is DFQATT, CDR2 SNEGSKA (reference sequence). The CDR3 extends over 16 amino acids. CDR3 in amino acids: CSARDRARVSTDTQYF. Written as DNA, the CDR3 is TGCAGTGCTAGAGATCGGGCCAGGGTTAGCACAGATACGCAGTATTTT.

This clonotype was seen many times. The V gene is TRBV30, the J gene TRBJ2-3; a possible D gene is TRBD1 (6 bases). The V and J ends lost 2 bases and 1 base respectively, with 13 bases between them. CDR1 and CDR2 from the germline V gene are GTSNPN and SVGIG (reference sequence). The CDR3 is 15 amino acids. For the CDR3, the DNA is TGTGCCTGGAGTCGAGGGGGAGATGGCACAGATACGCAGTATTTT. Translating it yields CAWSRGGDGTDTQYF.